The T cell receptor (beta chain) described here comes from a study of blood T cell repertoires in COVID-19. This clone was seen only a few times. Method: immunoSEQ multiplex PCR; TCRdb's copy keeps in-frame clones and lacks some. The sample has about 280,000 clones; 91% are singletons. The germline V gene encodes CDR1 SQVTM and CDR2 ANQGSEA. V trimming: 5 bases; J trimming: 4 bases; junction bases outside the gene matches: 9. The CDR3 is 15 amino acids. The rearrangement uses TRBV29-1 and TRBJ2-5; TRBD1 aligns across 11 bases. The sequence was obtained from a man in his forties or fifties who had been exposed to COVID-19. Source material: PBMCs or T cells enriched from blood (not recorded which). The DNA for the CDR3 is TGCAGCGTTAAAAGAGGCGGGACAGGGGGAGAGACCCAGTACTTC. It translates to CSVKRGGTGGETQYF.